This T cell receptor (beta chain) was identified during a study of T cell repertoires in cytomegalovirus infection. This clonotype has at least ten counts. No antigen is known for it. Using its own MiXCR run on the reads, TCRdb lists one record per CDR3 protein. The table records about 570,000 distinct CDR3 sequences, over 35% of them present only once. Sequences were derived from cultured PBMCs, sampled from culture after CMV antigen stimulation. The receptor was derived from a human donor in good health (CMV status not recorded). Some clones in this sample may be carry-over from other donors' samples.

CDR3 in amino acids: CASSWGLGPEKLFF. CDR3 DNA: TGTGCCAGCAGCTGGGGCCTCGGACCCGAAAAACTGTTTTTT. The rearrangement joins TRBV7-2 to TRBJ1-4, with a tentative D call TRBD1 (5 bases). With 4 bases removed from V and 8 bases from J, the gap between germline ends came to 14 bases. This CDR3 spans 14 amino acids. Germline lookup yields CDR1 SGHTA and CDR2 FQGNSA.